Presented here are 27 T cell receptor beta chains from one specimen sequenced in a study of blood T cell repertoires in COVID-19. Measured with immunoSEQ multiplex PCR; TCRdb has only the in-frame clones, and not every one. The sample has over 450,000 clones; roughly 89% are singletons. The source material was peripheral blood. Every receptor here comes from a man younger than 35 with COVID-19, enrolled during active disease.

The CDR3 DNA follows: TGTGCCAGCAGCTTCTGGCGGGACCTGGCCTATGGCTACACCTTC. It codes for CASSFWRDLAYGYTF. The chain uses TRBV3-1 (or the pseudogene TRBV3-2) and TRBJ1-2; D is possibly TRBD1 (5 bases). Per germline, CDR1 LGHDT and CDR2 YNNKEL (reference sequence). V was trimmed by 5 bases and J by 4 bases, leaving 17 bases between them. The CDR3 contains 15 residues.

The V and J genes are TRBV12-3 or TRBV12-4 and TRBJ2-7, with 14 bases aligning to TRBD2. The CDR3 covers 13 residues. V was pared by 6 bases and J by 7 bases, with 2 bases of the junction left unmatched. The CDR3 DNA follows: TGTGCCAGCAGCCGGACTAGCGGGGGGGAGCAGTACTTC. It translates to CASSRTSGGEQYF.

The chain joins TRBV15 to TRBJ2-2; 8 bases are shared with TRBD2. Per germline, CDR1 LNHNV and CDR2 YYDKDF (reference sequence). V shed 0 bases and J 5 bases; nucleotides not matched to a gene: 17. CDR3 length equals 20 residues. The CDR3 is CATSRDRGFSGTRRTGELFF. In DNA, the CDR3 is TGTGCCACCAGCAGAGATCGCGGTTTTTCGGGGACTAGACGTACCGGGGAGCTGTTTTTT.

The chain uses TRBV4-1 and TRBJ1-4, with D possibly being TRBD1 (5 bases). V shed 0 bases and J shed 8 bases, with 16 bases lying between them. CDR1 and CDR2 (germline): MGHRA, YSYEKL. This CDR3 region has 16 residues. The CDR3 bases are TGCGCCAGCAGCCAAGATTTGGACGGGACTCAGGAAAAACTGTTTTTT. It yields the protein CASSQDLDGTQEKLFF.

CDR3 bases: TGTGCCAGCAGTTACGCCCCCGGGACTGGATACAATGAGCAGTTCTTC. This sequence encodes CASSYAPGTGYNEQFF. The chain couples TRBV6-5 to TRBJ2-1; TRBD2 might be the D (6 bases). There are 16 residues in the CDR3. V shed 2 bases and J shed 4 bases, with 15 bases lying between them. The germline gives CDR1 MNHEY, CDR2 SVGAGI.

V is TRBV6-5 and J is TRBJ2-1; D remains unclear. Looked up from germline, CDR1 is MNHEY and CDR2 is SVGAGI. The CDR3 is 11 amino acids. V was pared by 3 bases and J by 10 bases, with 7 bases between. CDR3 DNA sequence: TGTGCCAGCAGTTATTTGTCAGAGCAGTTCTTC. Translation gives CASSYLSEQFF.

The rearrangement uses TRBV2 and TRBJ2-1, with TRBD1 as a possible D gene (6 bases). CDR3 length equals 14 residues. V was trimmed by 3 bases and J by 8 bases, leaving 14 bases between them. CDR1 SNHLY and CDR2 FYNNEI come from the germline V gene. In nucleotides, the CDR3 is TGTGCCAGCAGTGATAGGGGGAGAATCCATGAGCAGTTCTTC. It yields the protein CASSDRGRIHEQFF.

The V gene is TRBV24-1, the J gene TRBJ2-2; 12 nucleotides match TRBD2. This CDR3 has 16 amino acids. Trimming at V came to 2 bases and at J to 5 bases, leaving 2 bases not matched to a gene. Germline CDR1 is KGHDR and CDR2 is SFDVKD. The CDR3 protein is CATSDSGLAGTGELFF. The CDR3 nucleotides are TGTGCCACCAGTGATTCCGGACTAGCGGGGACCGGGGAGCTGTTTTTT.

The J gene is TRBJ2-7, the V gene TRBV11-2; tentatively, D is TRBD2 (5 bases). V lost 1 base and J 2 bases, leaving 12 bases between the germline ends. CDR1 is SGHAT, CDR2 FQNNGV, per germline. CDR3 length equals 15 residues. CDR3 DNA: TGTGCCAGCAGCTTAGGTGCGGGCGGAGCCTACGAGCAGTACTTC. This gives the protein CASSLGAGGAYEQYF.

The chain couples TRBV20-1 to TRBJ2-7, with D perhaps TRBD1 (6 bases). CDR1 is DFQATT, CDR2 SNEGSKA, per germline (reference sequence). The V end lost 3 bases, the J end lost 12 bases, and 15 bases lay between the germline ends. This CDR3 is built from 11 residues. This chain's CDR3 is CSASSGHRVYF. The DNA for the CDR3 is TGCAGTGCTAGTTCGGGACACCGGGTGTACTTC.

The chain joins TRBV5-4 to TRBJ2-2, with TRBD2 identical over 13 bases. V lost 4 bases and J lost 6; bases outside the gene matches: 3. Germline assignment: CDR1 SGHNT and CDR2 YYREEE (reference sequence). The CDR3 runs 15 residues. The CDR3 bases are TGTGCCAGCAGCGCAGGACTAGCGGGGGCCGGGGAGCTGTTTTTT. It translates to CASSAGLAGAGELFF.

This chain links TRBV4-1 with TRBJ2-1; TRBD2 matches at 13 bases. Germline V gene data show CDR1 as MGHRA and CDR2 as YSYEKL. The CDR3 length is 15 residues. V was clipped by 4 bases and J by 9 bases; unmatched bases: 6. The CDR3 sequence is CASSRTSGSGGEQFF. For the CDR3, the DNA is TGCGCCAGCAGCCGGACTAGCGGGAGTGGAGGTGAGCAGTTCTTC.

V and J are TRBV7-3 and TRBJ2-1; maybe TRBD2 (5 bases). Germline V gene data show CDR1 as SGHTA and CDR2 as FQGTGA. CDR3 length equals 17 residues. V was cut by 4 bases and J by 7 bases, with 23 bases left in between. The CDR3 loop reads CASSSAGPRPLDNEQFF. The CDR3 coding sequence is TGTGCCAGCAGCTCCGCGGGCCCTCGGCCCTTGGATAATGAGCAGTTCTTC.

The chain joins TRBV9 to TRBJ1-3, with D hard to call. Germline CDR1 reads SGDLS; CDR2 reads YYNGEE. V gave up 3 bases and J gave up 4 bases, with 11 bases separating them. The length of the CDR3 is 14 residues. For the CDR3, the DNA is TGTGCCAGCAGCGGCCAGAACCGAGGAAACACCATATATTTT. Amino acid sequence: CASSGQNRGNTIYF.

Written as DNA, the CDR3 is TGTGCCAGCAGCCAAGTTCCTCCCCTAGTAGCGGGAGTCTACGAGCAGTACTTC. Its translation: CASSQVPPLVAGVYEQYF. The chain employs TRBV3-1 (or the pseudogene TRBV3-2) and TRBJ2-7; 9 nucleotides match TRBD2. Germline CDR1 LGHDT, CDR2 YNNKEL (reference sequence). The CDR3 extends over 18 amino acids. The V segment lost 1 base and the J segment 3 bases; nucleotides outside the gene matches: 13.

This clone was counted once. The chain couples TRBV5-1 to TRBJ2-3; tentatively, D is TRBD2 (5 bases). V was trimmed by 4 bases and J by 4 bases, leaving 13 bases between them. CDR1 SGHRS and CDR2 YFSETQ come from the germline V gene. This CDR3 spans 14 amino acids. The DNA for the CDR3 is TGCGCCAGCAGCAACACACTAGGCGCAGATACGCAGTATTTT. Translating gives CASSNTLGADTQYF.

CDR3 in amino acids: CATSSTGGEQYF. The DNA of the CDR3 is TGTGCCACCAGCAGTACAGGGGGCGAGCAGTACTTC. V usage is TRBV15 and J usage is TRBJ2-7; 8 bases agree with TRBD1. J lost 6 bases, V lost 3 bases, and 1 base had no gene match. The CDR3 runs to 12 residues. Germline V gives CDR1 LNHNV, CDR2 YYDKDF (reference sequence).

The chain recombines TRBV3-1 (or the pseudogene TRBV3-2) with TRBJ1-2; 7 positions agree with TRBD1. Germline assignment: CDR1 LGHDT and CDR2 YNNKEL (reference sequence). The CDR3 sequence is 13 residues long. Trimming cost V 6 bases and J 8 bases; bases outside gene matches: 9. CDR3: CASRGGGFKGYTF. The CDR3 region has the DNA TGTGCCAGCAGAGGAGGGGGCTTCAAGGGCTACACCTTC.

The J gene is TRBJ1-4, the V gene TRBV5-1, with 8 positions matching TRBD1. Germline V lookup: CDR1 SGHRS, CDR2 YFSETQ. This CDR3 region has 14 residues. V shed 1 base and J 9 bases; nucleotides not matched to a gene: 5. CDR3: CASSLSQGDQKLFF. Here the CDR3 DNA reads TGCGCCAGCAGCTTGTCACAGGGGGATCAAAAACTGTTTTTT.

The chain uses TRBV5-1 and TRBJ2-7; TRBD1 might be the D (6 bases). With 1 base removed from V and 4 bases from J, the gap between germline ends came to 24 bases. This CDR3 has 18 residues. Germline V gene lookup returns CDR1 SGHRS and CDR2 YFSETQ. The CDR3 DNA sequence: TGCGCCAGCAGCTTGCGGGCTAACCGGGACACGGATAGGTACGAGCAGTACTTC. This sequence encodes CASSLRANRDTDRYEQYF.

This clone was detected a few times. The CDR3 coding sequence is TGTGCCAGCAGCCCACCTCAGGAATATGGCTACACCTTC. This sequence encodes CASSPPQEYGYTF. V gene TRBV6-6 combines with J gene TRBJ1-2, with D unclear. V was cut by 6 bases and J by 5 bases, with 13 bases left in between. From germline, CDR1 is MNHNY and CDR2 SVGAGI (reference sequence). This CDR3 is built from 13 residues.

The chain carries TRBV6-1 and TRBJ2-7; D is uncertain. The CDR3 spans 16 residues. Germline V gives CDR1 MNHNS, CDR2 SASEGT. Between the trimmed V and J ends, which lost 0 bases and 3 bases, there was a span of 15 bases. This CDR3 reads CASSEAGVGLGYEQYF. DNA of the CDR3: TGTGCCAGCAGTGAAGCTGGAGTCGGTCTGGGCTACGAGCAGTACTTC.

This clone was seen a single time. The V and J genes are TRBV9 and TRBJ2-1, with D tentatively TRBD2 (6 bases). Germline lookup yields CDR1 SGDLS and CDR2 YYNGEE. V was pared by 0 bases and J by 1 base, with 11 bases between. This CDR3 comprises 16 residues. CDR3 nucleotide sequence: TGTGCCAGCAGCGTAGTGGGGGACTGGTCCTACAATGAGCAGTTCTTC. Its translation: CASSVVGDWSYNEQFF.

Turning to this clone: This sample also contains other DNA sequences that code for the same CDR3. V usage is TRBV6-5 and J usage is TRBJ1-1, with 9 positions matching TRBD1. CDR1 is MNHEY and CDR2 is SVGAGI in the germline V gene. The V gene end was trimmed by 6 bases and the J gene end by 4 bases; junction bases not matched to a gene: 3. The length of the CDR3 is 13 residues. CDR3 sequence reads: CASRGTGSTEAFF. CDR3 nucleotides: TGTGCCAGCAGAGGGACAGGGTCCACTGAAGCTTTCTTT.

V gene TRBV6-5 combines with J gene TRBJ2-7, with 7 nucleotides matching TRBD2. Per germline, CDR1 MNHEY and CDR2 SVGAGI. V trimming: 0 bases; J trimming: 4 bases; junction bases outside the gene matches: 6. CDR3 length: 15 amino acids. The CDR3 bases are TGTGCCAGCAGTTACTCGTTTAAGCGGGGTTACGAGCAGTACTTC. It yields the protein CASSYSFKRGYEQYF.

J is TRBJ1-2 and V is TRBV19; TRBD1 matches 10 bases. The germline V gene encodes CDR1 LNHDA and CDR2 SQIVND (reference sequence). This CDR3 comprises 13 residues. J gave up 3 bases and V 10 bases, and 5 bases lay outside the gene matches. The CDR3 protein is CATRDRGHYGYTF. The CDR3 nucleotides read TGTGCCACCAGGGACAGGGGCCACTATGGCTACACCTTC.

This chain connects TRBV3-1 (or the pseudogene TRBV3-2) to TRBJ2-2; TRBD1 aligns across 7 bases. The CDR3 loop spans 20 amino acids. From germline, CDR1 is LGHDT and CDR2 YNNKEL (reference sequence). Losses at the gene ends were 2 bases for V and 0 bases for J; bases not matched to a gene: 15. As DNA, the CDR3 is TGTGCCAGCAGCCAATTTGGGGTGGCAGGGGGATCTGCGAACACCGGGGAGCTGTTTTTT. Amino acid sequence: CASSQFGVAGGSANTGELFF.